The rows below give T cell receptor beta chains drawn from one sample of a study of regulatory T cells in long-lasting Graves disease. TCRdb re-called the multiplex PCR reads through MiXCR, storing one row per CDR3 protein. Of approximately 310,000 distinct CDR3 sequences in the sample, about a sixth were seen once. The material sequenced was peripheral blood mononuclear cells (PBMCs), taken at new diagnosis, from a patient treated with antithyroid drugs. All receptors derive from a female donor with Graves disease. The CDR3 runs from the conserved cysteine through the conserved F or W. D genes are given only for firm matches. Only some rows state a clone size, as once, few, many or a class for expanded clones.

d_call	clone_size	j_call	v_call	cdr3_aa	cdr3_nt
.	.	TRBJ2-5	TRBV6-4	CASSSSGTGWGIQETQYF	TGTGCCAGCAGTTCGTCCGGGACGGGATGGGGGATCCAAGAGACCCAGTACTTC
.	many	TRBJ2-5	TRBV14	CASSQEDLRQSETQYF	TGTGCCAGCAGCCAAGAGGATCTCCGCCAGTCGGAGACCCAGTACTTC
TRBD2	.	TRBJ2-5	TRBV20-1	CSATPTGLAGETQYF	TGCAGTGCTACCCCCACGGGACTAGCGGGGGAGACCCAGTACTTC
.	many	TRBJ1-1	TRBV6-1	CASSPGQIGHTEAFF	TGTGCCAGCTCGCCTGGACAGATTGGTCACACTGAAGCTTTCTTT
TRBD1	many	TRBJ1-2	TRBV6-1	CASSSTGSNYGYTF	TGTGCCAGCAGCTCGACAGGGTCGAACTATGGCTACACCTTC
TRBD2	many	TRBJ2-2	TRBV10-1	CASSEVEAGVGNTGELFF	TGCGCCAGCAGTGAGGTAGAAGCGGGAGTCGGGAACACCGGGGAGCTGTTTTTT
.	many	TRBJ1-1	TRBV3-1	CASSQVPEYTEAFF	TGTGCCAGCAGCCAAGTTCCAGAATACACTGAAGCTTTCTTT
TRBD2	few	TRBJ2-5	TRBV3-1	CASSQELRGRGTQYF	TGTGCCAGCAGCCAAGAACTGCGCGGGAGGGGGACCCAGTACTTC
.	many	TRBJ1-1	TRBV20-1	CSAGSSNTEAFF	TGCAGTGCGGGGTCTTCGAACACTGAAGCTTTCTTT
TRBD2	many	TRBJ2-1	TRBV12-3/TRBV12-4	CASSLAGPSNEQFF	TGTGCCAGCAGTCTAGCGGGGCCTAGCAATGAGCAGTTCTTC
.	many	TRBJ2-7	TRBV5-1	CASSLAIQGNLYEQYF	TGCGCCAGCAGCTTGGCTATTCAGGGGAACCTCTACGAGCAGTACTTC
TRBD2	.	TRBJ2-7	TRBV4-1	CASSQRLAGGSYEQYF	TGCGCCAGCAGCCAACGACTAGCGGGAGGTTCCTACGAGCAGTACTTC
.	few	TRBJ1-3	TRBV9	CASSDNRDRPGNTIYF	TGTGCCAGCAGCGACAACCGGGACCGTCCTGGAAACACCATATATTTT
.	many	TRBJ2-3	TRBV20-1	CSARGARTDTQYF	TGCAGTGCTAGAGGAGCCCGCACAGATACGCAGTATTTT
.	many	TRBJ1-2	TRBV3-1	CASSHSTAWDYGYTF	TGTGCCAGCAGCCATTCAACGGCATGGGATTATGGCTACACCTTC
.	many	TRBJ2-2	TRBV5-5	CASTTAWADANTGELFF	TGTGCCAGCACAACTGCTTGGGCGGACGCGAACACCGGGGAGCTGTTTTTT
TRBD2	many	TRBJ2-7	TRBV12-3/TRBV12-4	CASSPLAAARGEQYF	TGTGCCAGCAGTCCACTAGCGGCCGCTCGTGGTGAGCAGTACTTC
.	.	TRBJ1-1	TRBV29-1	CSVGSTEAFF	TGCAGCGTTGGTTCTACTGAAGCTTTCTTT
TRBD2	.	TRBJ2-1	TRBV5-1	CASSLSPGLGMGEQFF	TGCGCCAGCAGTCTATCCCCGGGACTAGGGATGGGTGAGCAGTTCTTC